This T cell receptor beta chain was documented in a study of T-cell memory formation after mild COVID-19. Study-level results: Among clones peaking at day 37 in the second wave, SARS-CoV-2 specificity remained unconfirmed.

Of note for this clonotype: What it binds is not known.

TCR alpha and TCR beta cDNA libraries carrying sample barcodes and UMIs came from 5'RACE with constant-segment primers. TCRdb fed the 5' RACE reads into MiXCR, producing one record per CDR3 protein. This sample has 50,000 or so distinct CDR3 sequences, with 25% to 35% found just once. The CDR3 consists of 15 residues. Germline V gene sequence: CDR1 LGHNA, CDR2 YSLEER. Trimming stripped 1 base from V and 4 bases from J, with 12 bases between. The sequence derives from a man aged 18 to 30 who had mild COVID-19 (a few samples of this study predate the infection). Cell type and time point are not known. Sequencing was carried out using PBMCs or a T cell subset sorted from them (not recorded which). The genes are TRBV4-3 and TRBJ2-3, with D perhaps matching TRBD2 (5 bases). The CDR3 sequence: CASSQARGTADTQYF. Written as DNA, the CDR3 is TGCGCCAGCAGCCAAGCACGGGGTACGGCAGATACGCAGTATTTT.